Presented here are 14 T cell receptor beta chains from one specimen sequenced in a study of shared clonotypes between healthy human individuals. Produced via immunoSEQ multiplex PCR; TCRdb's table is partial and in-frame only. The sample has more than 2,000,000 clones, over 85% seen once. The material sequenced was naive CD4+ T cells sorted from blood. Subset specified: CD45RA+ positively selected. These receptors all come from a man aged 18 to 30 in good health.

The V and J genes are TRBV5-1 and TRBJ2-3; TRBD1 is a possible D gene (5 bases). Between the trimmed V and J ends, which lost 6 bases and 3 bases, there was a span of 11 bases. Germline-derived CDR1 and CDR2 are SGHRS and YFSETQ. The CDR3 runs 13 residues. This CDR3 reads CASTPPGTDTQYF. The DNA for the CDR3 is TGCGCCAGCACCCCCCCAGGGACAGATACGCAGTATTTT.

The rearrangement joins TRBV6-5 to TRBJ1-6, with D possibly being TRBD1 (5 bases). V dropped 6 bases and J dropped 8 bases, with 14 bases sitting between them. Per the germline V gene, CDR1 is MNHEY and CDR2 is SVGAGI. The CDR3 length is 14 residues. CDR3 sequence: CASSRGVADSPLHF. The CDR3 DNA reads as TGTGCCAGCAGCCGGGGGGTTGCGGATTCACCCCTCCACTTT.

The chain combines TRBV29-1 with TRBJ2-1, with a possible D match to TRBD1 (6 bases). The V gene lost 6 bases and the J gene lost 0 bases, with 15 bases spanning the gap. From germline, CDR1 is SQVTM and CDR2 ANQGSEA. The length of the CDR3 is 15 residues. CDR3 protein: CSVDTGKSSYNEQFF. CDR3 in DNA: TGCAGCGTGGATACAGGGAAGAGCTCCTACAATGAGCAGTTCTTC.

Concerning this clone: The same CDR3 also results from other DNA sequences found in this sample. V and J are TRBV9 and TRBJ2-3; D possibly matches TRBD1 or TRBD2 (5 bases each). The CDR3 is 15 residues long. Germline loops: CDR1 SGDLS, CDR2 YYNGEE. Deletions cut 0 bases from V and 5 bases from J, with 13 bases between. The CDR3 protein is CASSVGGAGGDTQYF. CDR3 sequence (DNA): TGTGCCAGCAGCGTAGGTGGGGCCGGAGGAGATACGCAGTATTTT.

The rearrangement links TRBV7-2 to TRBJ2-3; D gene ambiguous. The V gene lost 1 base and the J gene lost 4 bases, with 15 bases spanning the gap. CDR1 is SGHTA and CDR2 is FQGNSA in the germline V gene. The CDR3 has 16 amino acids. CDR3: CASSLVGFWGSDTQYF. CDR3 DNA: TGTGCCAGCAGCTTAGTCGGTTTCTGGGGATCAGATACGCAGTATTTT.

The chain has TRBV27 and TRBJ1-5; D gene unclear. This CDR3 region has 13 residues. Germline CDR1 is MNHEY and CDR2 is SMNVEV (reference sequence). The V and J ends lost 5 bases and 5 bases respectively, with 10 bases between them. DNA of the CDR3: TGTGCCAGCAGTCCGCACGGGGATCAGCCCCAGCATTTT. As protein: CASSPHGDQPQHF.

In the case of this clone: Other DNA sequences of this sample code for an identical CDR3. The CDR3 spells CASSLQGRGRNTEAFF. In nucleotides, the CDR3 is TGTGCCAGCAGCTTGCAGGGGAGGGGACGGAACACTGAAGCTTTCTTT. The rearrangement uses TRBV7-9 and TRBJ1-1; possible D gene TRBD1, 6 bases. CDR3 length: 16 amino acids. The V gene's germline CDR1 is SEHNR and CDR2 FQNEAQ (reference sequence). The V gene lost 3 bases and the J gene lost 1 base, with 15 bases spanning the gap.

A word on this clone: The same CDR3 arises from other DNA sequences in this sample as well. The chain has TRBV5-1 and TRBJ2-6; D remains unclear. This CDR3 comprises 15 residues. Trimming left V 4 bases short and J 4 bases short, with 12 bases between. The germline V gene encodes CDR1 SGHRS and CDR2 YFSETQ. This chain's CDR3 is CASSPTASGANVLTF. The CDR3 DNA reads TGCGCCAGCAGCCCAACAGCCTCCGGGGCCAACGTCCTGACTTTC.

With regard to this clone: This same CDR3 is encoded by further DNA sequences in the sample. This chain connects TRBV30 to TRBJ2-3; D uncertain. Trimming removed 2 bases at V and 3 bases at J, with 9 bases between. The CDR3 is 13 amino acids. CDR1 is GTSNPN, CDR2 SVGIG, per germline (reference sequence). Written as DNA, the CDR3 is TGTGCCTGGAGTTCCCCGAGTACAGATACGCAGTATTTT. This codes for CAWSSPSTDTQYF.

For this clone: This sample also contains other DNA sequences that code for the same CDR3. The chain uses TRBV7-9 and TRBJ1-3; no clear D. Germline V gene data show CDR1 as SEHNR and CDR2 as FQNEAQ (reference sequence). The CDR3 spans 15 residues. Trimming removed 1 base at V and 0 bases at J, with 7 bases between. For the CDR3, the DNA is TGTGCCAGCAGCTTAGACCGGACCTCTGGAAACACCATATATTTT. Translated: CASSLDRTSGNTIYF. Drawing the rest from reference TRBV7-9 and TRBJ1-3, the complete variable domain is DTGVSQNPRHKITKRGQNVTFRCDPISEHNRLYWYRQTLGQGPEFLTYFQNEAQLEKSRLLSDRFSAERPKGSFSTLEIQRTEQGDSAMYLCASSLDRTSGNTIYFGEGSWLTVV.

The J gene is TRBJ1-2, the V gene TRBV2; the match to TRBD1 covers 7 bases. This CDR3 spans 16 amino acids. Germline V gives CDR1 SNHLY, CDR2 FYNNEI. Germline trimming cut 6 bases from V and 6 bases from J; bases unmatched to any gene: 16. CDR3 DNA sequence: TGTGCCAGCAGCGATATCAAGACAGGGCACTTGCATGGCTACACCTTC. Amino acids: CASSDIKTGHLHGYTF.

This clone has just one count. The V call is TRBV9, the J call TRBJ1-1, with D maybe TRBD1 (6 bases). This CDR3 comprises 16 residues. V was shortened by 4 bases and J by 0 bases, with 16 bases between the two germline ends. Per germline, CDR1 SGDLS and CDR2 YYNGEE. CDR3 sequence reads: CASSPTRGQVNTEAFF. The CDR3 DNA reads as TGTGCCAGCAGCCCCACGAGGGGACAAGTGAACACTGAAGCTTTCTTT. The whole variable domain, remainder taken from reference TRBV9 and TRBJ1-1, is DSGVTQTPKHLITATGQRVTLRCSPRSGDLSVYWYQQSLDQGLQFLIQYYNGEERAKGNILERFSAQQFPDLHSELNLSSLELGDSALYFCASSPTRGQVNTEAFFGQGTRLTVV.

J is TRBJ2-2 and V is TRBV5-6; maybe TRBD2 (6 bases). V was cut by 4 bases and J by 6 bases, with 19 bases left in between. Germline values: CDR1 SGHDT, CDR2 YYEEEE. CDR3 length equals 16 residues. The chain's CDR3 is CASSPRGREAAGELFF. The CDR3, as DNA: TGTGCCAGCAGCCCCCGGGGCAGGGAGGCCGCCGGGGAGCTGTTTTTT.

This clone was seen more than once but under ten times. The V call is TRBV30, the J call TRBJ1-1; D is unclear. The CDR3 covers 14 residues. The V end lost 3 bases, the J end lost 1 base, and 12 bases lay between the germline ends. Germline assignment: CDR1 GTSNPN and CDR2 SVGIG (reference sequence). CDR3: CAWSSRVSNTEAFF. The CDR3 coding sequence is TGTGCCTGGAGCTCGAGGGTATCGAACACTGAAGCTTTCTTT.